These 20 T cell receptor beta chains share one sample of origin, sequenced in a study of blood T cell repertoires in COVID-19. Repertoires were generated with immunoSEQ multiplex PCR, while TCRdb's copy carries only in-frame clones and drops some. The sample holds fewer than 90,000 clones, 88% seen once. Sequencing was carried out using peripheral blood. Receptors were obtained from a man aged 65 to 85 with acute or convalescent COVID-19.

The rearrangement uses TRBV21-1 and TRBJ1-1; the DNA was not used to check the table's D call, TRBD1. TRBV21-1 has pseudogene status. The CDR3 spans 13 residues. Here the CDR3 reads CATRGAGCTEAFF. The CDR3 region has the DNA TGTGCCACCAGAGGGGCAGGGTGCACTGAAGCTTTCTTT.

J is TRBJ1-1 and V is TRBV11-2; D gene uncertain. This CDR3 is 15 amino acids long. The V gene lost 3 bases and the J gene lost 0 bases, with 11 bases spanning the gap. Germline-derived CDR1 and CDR2 are SGHAT and FQNNGV. The CDR3 spells CASSFHTMMNTEAFF. DNA for the CDR3: TGTGCCAGCAGCTTTCACACCATGATGAACACTGAAGCTTTCTTT.

The chain combines TRBV5-1 with TRBJ2-3, with D perhaps matching TRBD1 (6 bases). This CDR3 contains 15 residues. Germline-derived CDR1 and CDR2 are SGHRS and YFSETQ. V was pared by 1 base and J by 4 bases, with 13 bases between. Here the CDR3 DNA reads TGCGCCAGCAGCTTGCCCCAGGGGTTGGCAGATACGCAGTATTTT. Translated, it gives CASSLPQGLADTQYF.

This clone appeared a single time. The rearrangement joins TRBV28 to TRBJ2-3; D may be TRBD2 (7 bases). Trimming stripped 11 bases from V and 4 bases from J, with 19 bases between. This CDR3 is 14 amino acids long. Germline loops: CDR1 MDHEN, CDR2 SYDVKM. CDR3 amino acids: CAHGGRVGADTQYF. For the CDR3, the DNA is TGTGCCCACGGGGGGCGGGTAGGGGCAGATACGCAGTATTTT.

The chain joins TRBV18 to TRBJ1-3; D uncertain. V was pared by 2 bases and J by 0 bases, with 14 bases between. Germline lookup yields CDR1 KGHSH and CDR2 LQKENI. This CDR3 has 17 amino acids. The CDR3 DNA follows: TGTGCCAGCTCACCAGTGCCCCTCACAGCCTCTGGAAACACCATATATTTT. This encodes CASSPVPLTASGNTIYF.

This clone has only one observation. The chain carries TRBV29-1 and TRBJ2-7; 10 bases are shared with TRBD1. V lost 5 bases and J lost 5; bases outside the gene matches: 6. Looked up from germline, CDR1 is SQVTM and CDR2 is ANQGSEA. This CDR3 comprises 13 residues. This CDR3 reads CSVTRDRGDEQYF. The CDR3 bases are TGCAGCGTTACCCGGGACAGGGGTGACGAGCAGTACTTC.

This clone occurred a few times. The V call is TRBV29-1, the J call TRBJ2-1; TRBD1 matches 8 bases. V dropped 3 bases and J dropped 10; count of bases not matched to a gene: 2. CDR1 is SQVTM and CDR2 is ANQGSEA in the germline V gene. The CDR3 totals 11 residues. CDR3 sequence (DNA): TGCAGCGTTGACAGGGGGCACGAGCAGTTCTTC. The encoded protein is CSVDRGHEQFF.

The CDR3 protein is CASSLWPLVTDTQYF. CDR3 nucleotide sequence: TGTGCCAGCAGTTTGTGGCCGTTGGTCACAGATACGCAGTATTTT. This chain joins TRBV27 and TRBJ2-3; D uncertain. The CDR3 has 15 residues. V was pared by 3 bases and J by 2 bases, with 12 bases between. CDR1 MNHEY and CDR2 SMNVEV come from the germline V gene (reference sequence).

This clone has only one observation. CDR3 bases: TGTGCCAGCACCCCCACTAGCGGAGCCAACAATGAGCAGTTCTTC. This translates into CASTPTSGANNEQFF. This chain joins TRBV28 and TRBJ2-1; TRBD2 matches at 8 bases. There are 15 residues in the CDR3. CDR1 and CDR2 from the germline V gene are MDHEN and SYDVKM. Losses at the gene ends were 7 bases for V and 5 bases for J; bases not matched to a gene: 10.

This clone occurred once. The V and J genes are TRBV5-1 and TRBJ1-3, with TRBD1 as a possible D gene (5 bases). Germline CDR1 is SGHRS and CDR2 is YFSETQ. V was trimmed by 4 bases and J by 0 bases, leaving 17 bases between them. There are 17 residues in the CDR3. CDR3 coding DNA: TGCGCCAGCAGCCCCTCGGGGGGAGGCATCTCTGGAAACACCATATATTTT. Amino acid sequence: CASSPSGGGISGNTIYF.

The V and J genes are TRBV29-1 and TRBJ2-1; maybe TRBD2 (6 bases). This CDR3 has 15 amino acids. Trimming cost V 4 bases and J 0 bases, with 13 bases left between them. Per the germline V gene, CDR1 is SQVTM and CDR2 is ANQGSEA. CDR3 in amino acids: CSVALAQSSYNEQFF. CDR3 bases: TGCAGCGTTGCACTAGCCCAGAGCTCCTACAATGAGCAGTTCTTC.

V is TRBV20-1 and J is TRBJ1-1, with 7 bases identical to TRBD1. The germline CDR1 and CDR2 sequences are DFQATT and SNEGSKA (reference sequence). This CDR3 has 11 residues. The V segment lost 6 bases and the J segment 6 bases; nucleotides outside the gene matches: 4. In DNA, the CDR3 is TGCAGTGCCTCCAGGGGGGCTGAAGCTTTCTTT. This sequence encodes CSASRGAEAFF.

The chain joins TRBV6-4 to TRBJ2-2; D possibly corresponds to TRBD1 (5 bases). CDR1 is MRHNA, CDR2 SNTAGT, per germline. V lost 8 bases and J lost 0, with 10 bases in between. The CDR3 has 14 residues. CDR3 protein: CASGPGTNTGELFF. CDR3 sequence (DNA): TGTGCCAGCGGTCCAGGGACGAACACCGGGGAGCTGTTTTTT.

On this clone: Additional DNA sequences in this sample encode the identical CDR3. The chain links TRBV28 to TRBJ2-7; possible D gene TRBD2, 5 bases. Looked up from germline, CDR1 is MDHEN and CDR2 is SYDVKM. V gave up 5 bases and J gave up 4 bases, with 9 bases separating them. This CDR3 spans 12 amino acids. The DNA of the CDR3 is TGTGCCAGCAGTCGGGAAGGTTACGAGCAGTACTTC. As protein: CASSREGYEQYF.

The chain couples TRBV10-3 to TRBJ2-7, with 11 bases fitting TRBD2. After removal of 9 bases from V and 0 bases from J, the junction contained 1 base not matched to a gene. Germline-derived CDR1 and CDR2 are ENHRY and SYGVKD. The CDR3 has 13 residues. The CDR3 spells CAITSGSSYEQYF. For the CDR3, the DNA is TGTGCCATTACTAGCGGGAGCTCCTACGAGCAGTACTTC.

The chain has TRBV2 and TRBJ1-6; D perhaps matches TRBD1 (6 bases). The CDR3 sequence is 14 residues long. The germline gives CDR1 SNHLY, CDR2 FYNNEI. The V gene lost 8 bases and the J gene lost 9 bases, with 17 bases spanning the gap. The DNA for the CDR3 is TGTGCCAGCTCCGTGGGGGCCTCCAGTTCACCCCTCCACTTT. Translation gives CASSVGASSSPLHF.

The rearrangement links TRBV5-1 to TRBJ2-2; 9 bases map to TRBD1. Germline V lookup: CDR1 SGHRS, CDR2 YFSETQ. There are 15 residues in the CDR3. Trimming took 3 bases from V and 4 from J; bases not matched to a gene: 4. CDR3 residues: CASSSGTGLTGELFF. In DNA, the CDR3 is TGCGCCAGCAGCTCGGGGACAGGGCTCACCGGGGAGCTGTTTTTT.

The V gene is TRBV5-1, the J gene TRBJ2-1; 16 bases map to TRBD2. The CDR3 totals 21 residues. Germline values: CDR1 SGHRS, CDR2 YFSETQ. Trimming cost V 0 bases and J 2 bases; bases outside gene matches: 11. CDR3 residues: CASSLAGGTSGRAVTYNEQFF. The CDR3 DNA sequence: TGCGCCAGCAGCTTGGCGGGAGGGACTAGCGGGAGGGCCGTGACCTACAATGAGCAGTTCTTC.

This chain uses TRBV25-1 with TRBJ1-6; no clear D. Trimming stripped 4 bases from V and 8 bases from J, with 9 bases between. The CDR3 runs 13 residues. Per germline, CDR1 MGHDK and CDR2 SYGVNS. CDR3 bases: TGTGCCAGCAGTGTAGGAGGGTATTCACCCCTCCACTTT. Amino acids: CASSVGGYSPLHF.

The chain links TRBV5-5 to TRBJ2-7; D gene uncertain. CDR3 length equals 14 residues. Germline V gene lookup returns CDR1 SGHKS and CDR2 YYEKEE (reference sequence). The V gene lost 6 bases and the J gene lost 0 bases, with 13 bases spanning the gap. The DNA of the CDR3 is TGTGCCAGCAACCTTGAGCAAATCTCCTACGAGCAGTACTTC. Its protein product is CASNLEQISYEQYF.